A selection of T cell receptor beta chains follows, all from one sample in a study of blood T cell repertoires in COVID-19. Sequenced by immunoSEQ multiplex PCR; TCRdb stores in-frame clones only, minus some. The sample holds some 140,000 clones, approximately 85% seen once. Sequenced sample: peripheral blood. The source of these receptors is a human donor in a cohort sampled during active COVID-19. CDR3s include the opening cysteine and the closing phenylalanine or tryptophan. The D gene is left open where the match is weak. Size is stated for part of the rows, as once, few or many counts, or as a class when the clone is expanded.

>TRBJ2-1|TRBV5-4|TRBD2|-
TGTGCCAGCAGCTTGACCGGGACTAGCGGGGGGGCAGGAGAGCAGTTCTTC
CASSLTGTSGGAGEQFF
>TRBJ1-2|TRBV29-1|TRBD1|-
TGCAGCGCCGACAGGGGGACGAACTATGGCTACACCTTC
CSADRGTNYGYTF
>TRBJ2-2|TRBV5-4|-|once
TGTGCCAGCAGCTTCCTCGGCGGAGCGAACACCGGGGAGCTGTTTTTT
CASSFLGGANTGELFF
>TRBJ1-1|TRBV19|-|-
TGTGCCAGTAGTATACACAGACCACTTGAAGCTTTCTTT
CASSIHRPLEAFF
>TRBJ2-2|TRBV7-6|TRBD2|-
TGTGCCAGCAGCTCCCGGACTAGCGGGGGGGCCAGGGCCGGGGAGCTGTTTTTT
CASSSRTSGGARAGELFF
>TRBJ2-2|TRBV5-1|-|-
TGCGCCAGCAGCTCCCAGGGCGCCGGGGAGCTGTTTTTT
CASSSQGAGELFF
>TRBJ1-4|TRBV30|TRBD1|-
TGTGCCTGGAGTGACGGGACAGGGGGGGAGTGGGGTCGACTGTTTTTT
CAWSDGTGGEWGRLFF
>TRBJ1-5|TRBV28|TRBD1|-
TGTGCCAGCACCTTTTGGGACAGGGGACGGGGTCATAGCAATCAGCCCCAGCATTTT
CASTFWDRGRGHSNQPQHF
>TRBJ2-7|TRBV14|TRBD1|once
TGTGCCAGCAGCCAATCCCGGACAGGGGACGAGCAGTACTTC
CASSQSRTGDEQYF
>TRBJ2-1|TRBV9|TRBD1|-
TGTGCCAGCAGCGCAAAACCGGGACAGGGGGAGAACGAGCAGTTCTTC
CASSAKPGQGENEQFF
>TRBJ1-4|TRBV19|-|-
TGTGCCAGTAGTTGGAGCTTGGCAACTAATGAAAAACTGTTTTTT
CASSWSLATNEKLFF
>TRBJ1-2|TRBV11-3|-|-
TGTGCCAGCAGCTTAGATGGGAAGGGGTATGGCTACACCTTC
CASSLDGKGYGYTF
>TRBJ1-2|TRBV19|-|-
TGTGCCAGTAGTATAGGGACGGGGGGTGATGGCTACACCTTC
CASSIGTGGDGYTF
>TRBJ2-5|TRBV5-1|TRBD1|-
TGCGCCAGCAGGGCCGGGACAGGGGGCAATCGAGAGACCCAGTACTTC
CASRAGTGGNRETQYF
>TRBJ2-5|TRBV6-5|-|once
TGTGCCAGCAGCTCGGTCGGGGTGGGGAGAGAGACCCAGTACTTC
CASSSVGVGRETQYF
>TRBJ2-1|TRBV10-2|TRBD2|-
TGCGCCAGCAGCGAACTAGCGGGGAAAGGTGAGCAGTTCTTC
CASSELAGKGEQFF
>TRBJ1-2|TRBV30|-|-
TGTGCCTGGGTGGGAGTCTATGGCTACACCTTC
CAWVGVYGYTF
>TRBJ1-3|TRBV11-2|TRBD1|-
TGTGCCAGCAGCCCGCCGGGACAGGGGCGGAACACCATATATTTT
CASSPPGQGRNTIYF
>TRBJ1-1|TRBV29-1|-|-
TGCAGCGTTGTGCGGGGCCTCACTGAAGCTTTCTTT
CSVVRGLTEAFF
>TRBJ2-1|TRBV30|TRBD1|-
TGTGCCTGGAGTGTAGGGCGGTCAGGGGGCGGCTATGAGCAGTTCTTC
CAWSVGRSGGGYEQFF
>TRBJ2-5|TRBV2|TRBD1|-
TGTGCCAGCAGAGCGGACAGGACTGAAGAGACCCAGTACTTC
CASRADRTEETQYF
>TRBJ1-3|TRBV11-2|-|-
TGTGCCAGCGGAAAACAAACAGGGCTAAGCTCTGGAAACACCATATATTTT
CASGKQTGLSSGNTIYF
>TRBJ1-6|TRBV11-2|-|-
TGTGCCAGCAGCTTGCAAGGACAGCGGGGACTATCCTCACCCCTCCACTTT
CASSLQGQRGLSSPLHF
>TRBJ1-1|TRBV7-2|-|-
TGTGCCAGCAGCTTAGGGGGGCGCACTGAAGCTTTCTTT
CASSLGGRTEAFF
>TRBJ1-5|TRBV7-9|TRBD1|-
TGTGCCAGCAGCGCGGGACAGGGAAGACAGCCCCAGCATTTT
CASSAGQGRQPQHF
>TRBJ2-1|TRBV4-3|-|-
TGCGCCAGCAGCTTATATACACGGGGGGCCTATGAGCAGTTCTTC
CASSLYTRGAYEQFF
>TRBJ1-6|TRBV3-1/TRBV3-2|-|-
TGTGCCAGCAGCCAAGGGCAATCCTATAATTCACCCCTCCACTTT
CASSQGQSYNSPLHF
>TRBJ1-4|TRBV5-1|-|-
TGCGCCAGCAGCCCCTCGGGAGGCACTAATGAAAAACTGTTTTTT
CASSPSGGTNEKLFF
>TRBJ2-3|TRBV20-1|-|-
TGCAGTGCCCTGGCTACAGATACGCAGTATTTT
CSALATDTQYF
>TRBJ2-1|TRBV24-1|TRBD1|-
TGTGCCACCAGTGATTCTGACAGGGGGCAGAACAATGAGCAGTTCTTC
CATSDSDRGQNNEQFF
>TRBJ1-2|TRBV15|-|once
TGTGCCACCAGCAGAGATAAACTCCCCGCCTATGGCTACACCTTC
CATSRDKLPAYGYTF
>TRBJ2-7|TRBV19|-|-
TGTGCCAGTAGCCGACAGGGAGGACCGGGCGAGCAGTACTTC
CASSRQGGPGEQYF
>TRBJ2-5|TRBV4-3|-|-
TGCGCCAGCAGCCGGTTAACCGCTAGCTCAGAGACCCAGTACTTC
CASSRLTASSETQYF
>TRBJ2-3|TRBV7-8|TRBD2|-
TGTGCCAGCAGCTTCCCTACCGGGGGGGGGACAGATACGCAGTATTTT
CASSFPTGGGTDTQYF
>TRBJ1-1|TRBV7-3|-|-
TGTGCCAGCAGCGCGGGCTTCATGAACACTGAAGCTTTCTTT
CASSAGFMNTEAFF
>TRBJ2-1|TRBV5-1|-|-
TGCGCCAGCAGCTGGGGCAGGGTGTCCTACAATGAGCAGTTCTTC
CASSWGRVSYNEQFF
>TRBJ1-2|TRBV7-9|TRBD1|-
TGTGCCAGCAGCCAGGGACAGCCACCCTATGGCTACACCTTC
CASSQGQPPYGYTF